These 21 T cell receptor beta chains originate from one sample sequenced in a study of T cells after yellow fever vaccination. TCRdb used MiXCR to reprocess the 5' RACE reads, holding one entry per CDR3 protein. Among some 320,000 distinct CDR3 sequences listed, 8.5% to 9% were seen once. The sequencing used PBMCs, collected on the day of the first yellow fever vaccination. Source of these receptors: a man aged 18 to 30 who received the YFV17D yellow fever vaccine.

This clonotype turned up a few times. V is TRBV12-3 or TRBV12-4 and J is TRBJ2-7; D is ambiguous. The CDR3 extends over 13 amino acids. Trimming took 2 bases from V and 5 from J, leaving 10 bases between them. The CDR3 sequence: CASSLRRSDEQYF. The CDR3 DNA sequence: TGTGCCAGCAGTTTACGACGGTCGGACGAGCAGTACTTC.

This clonotype occurred many times. This chain uses TRBV7-8 with TRBJ2-7, with 13 bases lining up with TRBD2. The CDR3 has 16 amino acids. Germline CDR1 and CDR2: SGHVS and FQNEAQ. Trimming cost V 5 bases and J 5 bases; bases outside gene matches: 9. Here the CDR3 DNA reads TGTGCCAGCAGCGCAAGCGGACTAGCGGGGGCAGACGAGCAGTACTTC. As protein: CASSASGLAGADEQYF.

This clonotype was detected many times. The genes are TRBV7-8 and TRBJ2-3; 7 bases agree with TRBD1. The V segment lost 5 bases and the J segment 2 bases; nucleotides outside the gene matches: 10. The germline CDR1 and CDR2 sequences are SGHVS and FQNEAQ. The CDR3 is 16 amino acids. The CDR3 sequence: CASSPGTDRVTDTQYF. As DNA, the CDR3 is TGTGCCAGCAGCCCAGGGACAGATAGAGTCACAGATACGCAGTATTTT.

This clonotype was counted between two and nine times. The CDR3 protein is CASSFSDRDTEAFF. In DNA, the CDR3 is TGCGCCAGCAGCTTTTCGGACAGGGACACTGAAGCTTTCTTT. The rearrangement uses TRBV5-1 and TRBJ1-1; 8 nucleotides line up with TRBD1. The germline V gene encodes CDR1 SGHRS and CDR2 YFSETQ. The ends lost 2 bases at V and 3 bases at J; junction bases unmatched: 3. This CDR3 comprises 14 residues.

This clonotype was observed a few times. The chain recombines TRBV7-2 with TRBJ2-1, with 9 bases fitting TRBD2. The V gene end was trimmed by 1 base and the J gene end by 9 bases; junction bases not matched to a gene: 13. The germline V gene encodes CDR1 SGHTA and CDR2 FQGNSA. The CDR3 contains 17 residues. The CDR3, as DNA: TGTGCCAGCAGCTTAGTTGCGGGGCGGGGGGGAGAGGGTGAGCAGTTCTTC. As protein: CASSLVAGRGGEGEQFF.

The gene calls are TRBV19 and TRBJ1-5; D is unclear. V gave up 7 bases and J gave up 5 bases, with 12 bases separating them. The CDR3 has 13 residues. Per the germline V gene, CDR1 is LNHDA and CDR2 is SQIVND (reference sequence). The CDR3, as DNA: TGTGCCAGTATGTCTCAGGCCTATCAGCCCCAGCATTTT. Translating it yields CASMSQAYQPQHF.

The chain recombines TRBV6-5 with TRBJ1-6; TRBD1 might be the D (5 bases). CDR3 length equals 16 residues. V was pared by 0 bases and J by 9 bases, with 15 bases between. CDR1 MNHEY and CDR2 SVGAGI come from the germline V gene. The CDR3 coding sequence is TGTGCCAGCAGTTACTCCCGCGGCAGGGCGAGTTCACCCCTCCACTTT. Protein product: CASSYSRGRASSPLHF.

This clonotype occurred a few times. The chain couples TRBV25-1 to TRBJ2-3; TRBD2 matches 9 bases. Germline assignment: CDR1 MGHDK and CDR2 SYGVNS. CDR3 length equals 18 residues. V shed 3 bases and J 0 bases; nucleotides not matched to a gene: 10. The chain's CDR3 is CASSDLPTSGSSTDTQYF. In DNA form, the CDR3 reads TGTGCCAGCAGTGACCTACCGACTAGCGGATCTAGCACAGATACGCAGTATTTT.

In its sample, this clonotype was seen many times. This sequence joins TRBV12-3 or TRBV12-4 and TRBJ2-3, with TRBD2 identical over 7 bases. Trimming removed 4 bases from V and 2 bases from J; junction bases left unmatched: 9. This CDR3 is built from 16 residues. CDR3 amino acids: CASSSGGVVSTDTQYF. As DNA, the CDR3 is TGTGCCAGCAGTTCGGGGGGAGTCGTATCCACAGATACGCAGTATTTT.

This clonotype has just a few counts. The chain carries TRBV27 and TRBJ2-2; D unresolved. Germline CDR1 is MNHEY and CDR2 is SMNVEV (reference sequence). The ends were cut back, 8 bases at V and 6 bases at J, with 7 bases in the middle. CDR3 size: 11 residues. The CDR3 region is CASSTAGELFF. As DNA, the CDR3 is TGTGCCAGCTCTACCGCCGGGGAGCTGTTTTTT.

This clonotype was recorded a few times. The chain combines TRBV5-1 with TRBJ2-5; D possibly corresponds to TRBD2 (6 bases). The CDR3 extends over 17 amino acids. CDR1 and CDR2 (germline): SGHRS, YFSETQ. Trimming removed 0 bases at V and 5 bases at J, with 20 bases between. CDR3 in amino acids: CASSLVGSGTTGETQYF. The CDR3 DNA reads as TGCGCCAGCAGCTTGGTTGGTAGCGGAACCACGGGGGAGACCCAGTACTTC.

This clonotype was recorded a few times. V usage is TRBV7-3 and J usage is TRBJ2-3; D is uncertain. There are 16 residues in the CDR3. Germline CDR1 and CDR2: SGHTA and FQGTGA. Trimming shortened V by 2 bases and J by 0 bases, and 12 bases separated the two germline ends. CDR3 DNA: TGTGCCAGCAGCTTACTAGGGTCCGCTAGCACAGATACGCAGTATTTT. Translation gives CASSLLGSASTDTQYF.

This sequence joins TRBV7-2 and TRBJ2-7; TRBD2 matches 7 bases. V gave up 5 bases and J gave up 0 bases; unmatched junction bases: 10. The length of the CDR3 is 16 residues. Per the germline V gene, CDR1 is SGHTA and CDR2 is FQGNSA. The CDR3 nucleotides are TGTGCCAGCAGCCCTAAAGCGGGGCGCAGCTCCTACGAGCAGTACTTC. Protein: CASSPKAGRSSYEQYF.

The CDR3 region is CASSHRASEKLFF. CDR3 DNA sequence: TGTGCCAGCAGCCACAGGGCTTCCGAAAAACTGTTTTTT. The chain has TRBV7-6 and TRBJ1-4; TRBD1 is a possible D gene (6 bases). The CDR3 spans 13 residues. CDR1 and CDR2 (germline): SGHVS, FNYEAQ. Trimming pared 5 bases from V and 8 bases from J, leaving 12 bases between. Supplemented by reference TRBV7-6 and TRBJ1-4, the full variable domain reads GAGVSQSPRYKVTKRGQDVALRCDPISGHVSLYWYRQALGQGPEFLTYFNYEAQQDKSGLPNDRFSAERPEGSISTLTIQRTEQRDSAMYRCASSHRASEKLFFGSGTQLSVL.

This clonotype has a handful of counts. The chain carries TRBV20-1 and TRBJ1-5; possible D gene TRBD1, 6 bases. The CDR3 has 15 amino acids. CDR1 is DFQATT, CDR2 SNEGSKA, per germline (reference sequence). V dropped 2 bases and J dropped 1 base, with 12 bases sitting between them. The CDR3 is CSARPGQRSNQPQHF. The CDR3 DNA follows: TGCAGTGCTAGACCCGGACAGAGGAGCAATCAGCCCCAGCATTTT.

The V call is TRBV19, the J call TRBJ1-1; the D is unclear. Germline V gene lookup returns CDR1 LNHDA and CDR2 SQIVND (reference sequence). Between the trimmed V and J ends, which lost 5 bases and 3 bases, there was a span of 13 bases. The CDR3 spans 14 residues. Written as DNA, the CDR3 is TGTGCCAGTAGTCTACGGGTCACGGACACTGAAGCTTTCTTT. Translation gives CASSLRVTDTEAFF.

This chain connects TRBV20-1 to TRBJ1-1, with D unresolved. CDR1 and CDR2 (germline): DFQATT, SNEGSKA (reference sequence). The CDR3 length is 11 residues. The CDR3 DNA sequence: TGCAGCGCGCGGGAGGACACTGAAGCTTTCTTT. It yields the protein CSAREDTEAFF.

This clonotype was observed many times. This chain uses TRBV7-2 with TRBJ1-2; D gene uncertain. The V end lost 1 base, the J end lost 6 bases, and 9 bases lay between the germline ends. Germline V gene lookup returns CDR1 SGHTA and CDR2 FQGNSA. This CDR3 contains 13 residues. The CDR3 DNA sequence: TGTGCCAGCAGCTTAGTTCTTGGCCATGGCTACACCTTC. Translation: CASSLVLGHGYTF.

The chain carries TRBV24-1 and TRBJ2-2; no reliable D call. Germline assignment: CDR1 KGHDR and CDR2 SFDVKD. Trimming took off 3 bases at V and 4 bases at J, with 23 bases between the two ends. The CDR3 extends over 19 amino acids. The CDR3 loop reads CATSDRVRKGTISTGELFF. Written as DNA, the CDR3 is TGTGCCACCAGTGATCGGGTTCGGAAGGGAACCATTAGCACCGGGGAGCTGTTTTTT.

This clonotype has just a few counts. In nucleotides, the CDR3 is TGCAGTGCTCAAGCCCCCTACTCCTCCTACGAGCAGTACTTC. It codes for CSAQAPYSSYEQYF. The chain combines TRBV20-1 with TRBJ2-7; D is undetermined. This CDR3 contains 14 residues. Trimming pared 5 bases from V and 0 bases from J, leaving 14 bases between. The germline gives CDR1 DFQATT, CDR2 SNEGSKA (reference sequence).

This clonotype was found many times. The J gene is TRBJ2-3, the V gene TRBV5-1; D unclear. This CDR3 is 15 amino acids long. V lost 7 bases and J lost 1, with 16 bases in between. CDR1 is SGHRS, CDR2 YFSETQ, per germline. The chain's CDR3 is CASCIDTTCTDTQYF. CDR3 sequence (DNA): TGCGCCAGCTGTATCGACACAACATGCACAGATACGCAGTATTTT.